Sequencing of this TCR beta chain was carried out in a study of CD8+CD57+ T cells in acquired aplastic anemia. Study in general: An average of roughly 3 ug of DNA was obtained from sorted CD4+ and CD8+ cells. General study results and limits: The number of CD8+ CDR3 sequences shared by patients and controls was approximately 28. Patients were compared with controls for CD8+ Simpson's diversity, and no significant difference emerged.

The CDR3 has 17 residues. Trimming stripped 0 bases from V and 4 bases from J, with 16 bases between. The germline V gene encodes CDR1 MGHRA and CDR2 YSYEKL. According to the study, genomic DNA was the template for TCR beta VDJ and CDR3 profiling. One entry per CDR3 protein, called by TCRdb with MiXCR from the reads. This sample has 200,000 to 250,000 distinct CDR3 sequences, with around 49% found just once. This clonotype was counted many times. Its matching antigen is unknown. Selection for sequencing was limited to patients who had shown CD8+CD57+ cell expansion by flow cytometry. Acquired aplastic anemia of severe grade affected all patients.

This chain connects TRBV4-1 to TRBJ2-1; maybe TRBD2 (7 bases). This clonotype originated in a human donor with aplastic anemia. The source material was sorted CD4+, CD8+, or CD8+CD57+ T cells (not recorded which) from PBMCs. CDR3 sequence: CASSQDPGRGAYNEQFF. The DNA of the CDR3 is TGCGCCAGCAGCCAAGATCCGGGACGGGGGGCTTACAATGAGCAGTTCTTC.